This T cell receptor (beta chain) was profiled in a study of lymphopenia after photon versus proton radiotherapy. Findings of the study overall: Photon-treated patients lost naive T cells and TCR diversity; proton-treated stayed stable. After lymphocyte nadir, photon-treated repertoires showed oligoclonal expansion, especially CD8+ Temra. A bigger post-nadir fall in TCR diversity correlated inversely with survival time in deceased patients.

Sequenced by immunoSEQ multiplex PCR; TCRdb stores in-frame clones only, minus some. This table holds around 25,000 clones, approximately 85% found once. Comments on this clone: The antigen remains undetermined.

Germline values: CDR1 SGHVS, CDR2 FQNEAQ. Losses at the gene ends were 8 bases for V and 3 bases for J; bases not matched to a gene: 7. CDR3 length equals 13 residues. The TCR sequence derives from a man younger than 40 with gastric cancer. Sequencing used peripheral blood, obtained from a patient treated with photon-based radiotherapy. This chain uses TRBV7-8 with TRBJ2-7; 7 nucleotides line up with TRBD1. The CDR3 DNA is TGTGCCAGCGGAAAAGGGGGCATCTACGAGCAGTACTTC. This translates into CASGKGGIYEQYF. Full variable domain (rest looked up from reference TRBV7-8 and TRBJ2-7): GAGVSQSPRYKVAKRGQDVALRCDPISGHVSLFWYQQALGQGPEFLTYFQNEAQLDKSGLPSDRFFAERPEGSVSTLKIQRTQQEDSAVYLCASGKGGIYEQYFGPGTRLTVT.